The entry below gives a single T cell receptor (beta chain) sequence along with its context. The data stem from a study of blood T cell repertoires in COVID-19. Study-level information: The origin of the acute and convalescent COVID-19 samples was the United States, Italy and Spain.

CDR3 length: 18 residues. Germline V gene sequence: CDR1 LGHNA, CDR2 YNFKEQ. The V end lost 1 base, the J end lost 1 base, and 19 bases lay between the germline ends. The data were produced by immunoSEQ multiplex PCR, yet TCRdb's version contains in-frame clones alone and is incomplete. The sample has some 310,000 clones, 90% seen once; the top ten hold roughly 2.9%. The receptor was derived from a woman aged 30 to 39 with COVID-19, enrolled during active disease. This rearrangement joins TRBV4-2 to TRBJ1-1; maybe TRBD1 (5 bases). Material: peripheral blood. CDR3 residues: CASSQGGGGETGNTEAFF. The CDR3 DNA sequence: TGTGCCAGCAGCCAAGGAGGAGGAGGGGAGACTGGGAACACTGAAGCTTTCTTT.